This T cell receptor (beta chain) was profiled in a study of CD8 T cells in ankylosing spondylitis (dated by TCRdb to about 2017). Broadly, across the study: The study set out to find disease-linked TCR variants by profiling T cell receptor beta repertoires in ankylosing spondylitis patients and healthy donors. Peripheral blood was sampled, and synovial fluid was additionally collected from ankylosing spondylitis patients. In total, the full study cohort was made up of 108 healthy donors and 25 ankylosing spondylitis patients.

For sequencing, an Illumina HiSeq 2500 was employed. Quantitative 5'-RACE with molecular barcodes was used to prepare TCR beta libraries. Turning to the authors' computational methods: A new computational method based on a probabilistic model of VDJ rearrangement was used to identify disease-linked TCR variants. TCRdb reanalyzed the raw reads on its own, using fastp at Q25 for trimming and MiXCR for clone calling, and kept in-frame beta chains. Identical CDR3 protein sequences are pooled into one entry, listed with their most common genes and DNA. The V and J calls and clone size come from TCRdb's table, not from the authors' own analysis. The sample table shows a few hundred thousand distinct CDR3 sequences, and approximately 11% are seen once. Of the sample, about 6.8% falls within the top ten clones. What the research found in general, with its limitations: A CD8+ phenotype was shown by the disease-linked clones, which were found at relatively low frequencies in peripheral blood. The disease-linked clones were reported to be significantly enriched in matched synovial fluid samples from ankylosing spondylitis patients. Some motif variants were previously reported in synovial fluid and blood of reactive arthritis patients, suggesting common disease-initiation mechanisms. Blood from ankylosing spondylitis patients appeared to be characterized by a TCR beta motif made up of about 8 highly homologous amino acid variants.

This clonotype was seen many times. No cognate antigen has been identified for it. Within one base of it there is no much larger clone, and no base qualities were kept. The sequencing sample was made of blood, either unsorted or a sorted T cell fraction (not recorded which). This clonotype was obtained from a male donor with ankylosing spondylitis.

The nucleotide sequence reads TGTGCCATCAGTGAGCCCCCCAGCACAGATACGCAGTATTTT. This sequence encodes CAISEPPSTDTQYF. The V gene is TRBV10-3 and the J gene is TRBJ2-3; the D gene lacks a confident call. The CDR3, from cysteine to phenylalanine, totals 14 residues. CDR3 DNA is the only sequence kept; it has 42 bases, read in frame from the first base. V and J lose 2 bases and 0 bases, and a span of 6 bases separates them. CDR1 and CDR2 (ENHRY, SYGVKD) derive from the germline V gene.